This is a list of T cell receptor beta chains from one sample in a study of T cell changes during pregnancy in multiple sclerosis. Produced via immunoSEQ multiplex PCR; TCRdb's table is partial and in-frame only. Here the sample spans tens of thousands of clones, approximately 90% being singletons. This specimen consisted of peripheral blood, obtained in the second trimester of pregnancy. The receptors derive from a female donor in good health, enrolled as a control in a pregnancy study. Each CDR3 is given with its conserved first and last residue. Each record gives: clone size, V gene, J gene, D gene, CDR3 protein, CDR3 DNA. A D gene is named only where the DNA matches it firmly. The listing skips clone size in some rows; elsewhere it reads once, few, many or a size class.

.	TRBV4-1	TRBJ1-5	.	CASSQVTQGTNQPQHF	TGCGCCAGCAGCCAGGTCACCCAGGGTACCAATCAGCCCCAGCATTTT
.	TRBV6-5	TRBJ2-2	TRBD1	CASSYDRDQVGELFF	TGTGCCAGCAGTTACGACAGGGATCAGGTCGGGGAGCTGTTTTTT
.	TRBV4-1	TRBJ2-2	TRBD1	CASSNRGRGGTGELFF	TGCGCCAGCAGCAACAGGGGGCGCGGTGGCACCGGGGAGCTGTTTTTT
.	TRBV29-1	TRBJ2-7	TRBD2	CSVYTSGRGDEQYF	TGCAGCGTGTACACTAGCGGGAGAGGAGACGAGCAGTACTTC
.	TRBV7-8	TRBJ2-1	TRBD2	CASSHGRTSGAPYNEQFF	TGTGCCAGCAGCCATGGACGGACTAGCGGGGCGCCCTACAATGAGCAGTTCTTC
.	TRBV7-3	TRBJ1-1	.	CASSLGGEAFF	TGTGCCAGCAGCTTAGGGGGGGAAGCTTTCTTT
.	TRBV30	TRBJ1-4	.	CAWSVLGGGFNEKLFF	TGTGCCTGGAGCGTCTTAGGGGGGGGATTTAATGAAAAACTGTTTTTT
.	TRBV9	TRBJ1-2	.	CASSVGNGGYTF	TGTGCCAGCAGCGTAGGGAACGGGGGCTACACCTTC
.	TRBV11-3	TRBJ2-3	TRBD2	CASSKLAGGQDTQYF	TGTGCCAGCAGCAAACTAGCGGGAGGTCAAGATACGCAGTATTTT
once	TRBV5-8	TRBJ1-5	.	CASSLGHQIGSNQPQHF	TGTGCCAGCAGCTTGGGACACCAAATAGGCAGCAATCAGCCCCAGCATTTT
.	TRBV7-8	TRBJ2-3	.	CASSLRPGGDTQYF	TGTGCCAGCAGCTTACGGCCCGGGGGAGATACGCAGTATTTT
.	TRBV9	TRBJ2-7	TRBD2	CASSVGREGTPQYF	TGTGCCAGCAGCGTAGGGCGGGAGGGCACCCCGCAGTACTTC
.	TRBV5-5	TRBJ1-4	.	CASIWGGSTNEKLFF	TGTGCCAGCATCTGGGGGGGTTCAACTAATGAAAAACTGTTTTTT
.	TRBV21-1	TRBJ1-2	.	CASSNPGEDYGYTF	TGTGCCAGCAGCAATCCGGGGGAGGACTATGGCTACACCTTC
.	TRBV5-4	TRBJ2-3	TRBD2	CASTPQLAGGLADTQYF	TGTGCCAGCACCCCGCAACTAGCGGGAGGGCTTGCAGATACGCAGTATTTT
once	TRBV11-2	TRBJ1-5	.	CASSFHPASPNQPQHF	TGTGCCAGCAGCTTCCACCCTGCGAGTCCCAATCAGCCCCAGCATTTT
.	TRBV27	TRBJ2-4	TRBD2	CASSLGAGVHIQYF	TGTGCCAGCAGTTTAGGGGCGGGAGTGCACATTCAGTACTTC
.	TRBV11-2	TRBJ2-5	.	CASSFPGGQETQYF	TGTGCCAGCAGCTTCCCAGGGGGGCAAGAGACCCAGTACTTC
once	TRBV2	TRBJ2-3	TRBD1	CASSRRTGVSTDTQYF	TGTGCCAGCAGTAGACGAACAGGGGTCTCCACAGATACGCAGTATTTT
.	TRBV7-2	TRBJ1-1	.	CASKRNVNTEAFF	TGTGCCAGCAAGCGGAACGTGAACACTGAAGCTTTCTTT
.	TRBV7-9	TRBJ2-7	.	CASKTAPGYEQYF	TGTGCCAGCAAGACAGCTCCAGGATACGAGCAGTACTTC
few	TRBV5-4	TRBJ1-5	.	CASSLAGTGPQHF	TGTGCCAGCAGCTTGGCGGGGACTGGGCCCCAGCATTTT
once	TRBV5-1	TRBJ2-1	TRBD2	CASSTRSGGNNEQFF	TGCGCCAGCAGCACCCGCAGCGGGGGGAACAATGAGCAGTTCTTC
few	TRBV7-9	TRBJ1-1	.	CASSLAYGNTEAFF	TGTGCCAGCAGCTTAGCGTACGGGAACACTGAAGCTTTCTTT
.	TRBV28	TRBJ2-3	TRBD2	CASTPGLAIDTQYF	TGTGCCAGCACCCCGGGACTAGCTATAGATACGCAGTATTTT
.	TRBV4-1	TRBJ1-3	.	CASSQDVFVSSGNTIYF	TGCGCCAGCAGCCAAGACGTTTTCGTGAGCTCTGGAAACACCATATATTTT
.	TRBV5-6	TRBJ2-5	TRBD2	CASSFYKREFETQYF	TGTGCCAGCAGCTTTTATAAGCGGGAGTTTGAGACCCAGTACTTC
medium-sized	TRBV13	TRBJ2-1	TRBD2	CASSHDAETSGSFYEQFF	TGTGCCAGCAGCCACGACGCCGAGACTAGCGGGAGTTTCTATGAGCAGTTCTTC
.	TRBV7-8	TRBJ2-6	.	CASSSPPDLRRSGANVLTF	TGTGCCAGCAGCTCCCCCCCCGACTTGAGACGCTCTGGGGCCAACGTCCTGACTTTC
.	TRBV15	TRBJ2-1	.	CATSRRQGSWNEQFF	TGTGCCACCAGCCGTCGGCAGGGAAGTTGGAATGAGCAGTTCTTC
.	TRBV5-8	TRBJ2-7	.	CASTDRSYEQYF	TGTGCCAGCACGGACAGATCCTACGAGCAGTACTTC
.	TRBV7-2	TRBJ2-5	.	CASSLLAKLGETQYF	TGTGCCAGCAGCTTGCTAGCGAAGTTAGGAGAGACCCAGTACTTC
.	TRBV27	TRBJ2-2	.	CASSRGLQGTPGELFF	TGTGCCAGCAGTCGCGGGTTACAAGGGACACCCGGGGAGCTGTTTTTT
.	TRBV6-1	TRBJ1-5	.	CASSERALGPQHF	TGTGCCAGCAGTGAGCGGGCTTTGGGGCCCCAGCATTTT
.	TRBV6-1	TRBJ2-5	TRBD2	CASSTGTSGEETQYF	TGTGCCAGCAGCACCGGGACTAGCGGGGAAGAGACCCAGTACTTC
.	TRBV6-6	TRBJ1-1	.	CASSYSQGTNTEAFF	TGTGCCAGCAGTTACAGTCAGGGAACGAACACTGAAGCTTTCTTT
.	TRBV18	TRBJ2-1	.	CASSRDSRQFF	TGTGCCAGCTCAAGAGACAGCCGTCAGTTCTTC
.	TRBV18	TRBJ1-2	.	CASSPASINYGYTF	TGTGCCAGCTCACCGGCCTCCATAAACTATGGCTACACCTTC
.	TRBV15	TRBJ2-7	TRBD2	CATSRGLAGVSEQYF	TGTGCCACCAGCAGAGGACTAGCGGGAGTGAGCGAGCAGTACTTC
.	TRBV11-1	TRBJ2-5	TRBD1	CASRDAGTGGETQYF	TGTGCCAGCAGGGACGCCGGGACAGGGGGTGAGACCCAGTACTTC
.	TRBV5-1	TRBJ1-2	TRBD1	CASSPRTGGSNYGYTF	TGCGCCAGCAGCCCGAGGACAGGGGGCTCGAACTATGGCTACACCTTC
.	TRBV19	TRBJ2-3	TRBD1	CASSFGTASRGTDTQYF	TGTGCCAGTAGTTTTGGGACAGCTTCGAGGGGCACAGATACGCAGTATTTT
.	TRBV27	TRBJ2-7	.	CASSPGGSF	TGTGCCAGCAGTCCCGGCGGTAGCTTC
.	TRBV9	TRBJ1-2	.	CASSSTVYGYTF	TGTGCCAGCAGCTCAACAGTTTATGGCTACACCTTC
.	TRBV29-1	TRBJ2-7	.	CSVEDPSGAYEQYF	TGCAGCGTTGAAGATCCCTCAGGCGCCTACGAGCAGTACTTC
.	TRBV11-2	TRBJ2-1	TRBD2	CASSLVSAGGNVGNEQFF	TGTGCCAGCAGCTTAGTTTCGGCGGGAGGGAACGTTGGAAATGAGCAGTTCTTC
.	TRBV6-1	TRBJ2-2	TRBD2	CASRNTGGSTGELFF	TGTGCCAGCAGGAATACCGGGGGGAGCACCGGGGAGCTGTTTTTT
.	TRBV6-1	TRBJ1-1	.	CASRDSDTEAFF	TGTGCCAGCAGGGACAGCGACACTGAAGCTTTCTTT
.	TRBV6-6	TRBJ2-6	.	CASSKDSSGANVLTF	TGTGCCAGCAGCAAAGACAGCTCTGGGGCCAACGTCCTGACTTTC
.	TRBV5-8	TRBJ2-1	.	CASSLLVTAGDEQFF	TGTGCCAGCAGCTTGTTGGTGACAGCCGGCGATGAGCAGTTCTTC
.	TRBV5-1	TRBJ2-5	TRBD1	CASSFRDRGETQYF	TGCGCCAGCAGCTTCAGGGACAGGGGAGAGACCCAGTACTTC
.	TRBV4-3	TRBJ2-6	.	CASSRTTYSGANVLTF	TGCGCCAGCAGCCGTACTACGTACTCTGGGGCCAACGTCCTGACTTTC
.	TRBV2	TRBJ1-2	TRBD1	CASRDRAQGYTF	TGTGCCAGCAGGGACAGGGCGCAAGGCTACACCTTC
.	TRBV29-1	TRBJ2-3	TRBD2	CSVDSASGNQDTQYF	TGCAGCGTGGACTCGGCTAGCGGGAATCAAGATACGCAGTATTTT
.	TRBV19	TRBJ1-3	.	CASSIILGGSGNTIYF	TGTGCCAGTAGTATAATCTTGGGGGGCTCTGGAAACACCATATATTTT
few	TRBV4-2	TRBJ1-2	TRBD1	CASSQEARGTDPVGYTF	TGTGCCAGCAGCCAAGAGGCCAGGGGGACGGACCCGGTGGGCTACACCTTC
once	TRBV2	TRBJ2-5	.	CASTSGRGSQETQYF	TGTGCCAGCACCTCTGGGCGGGGCAGCCAAGAGACCCAGTACTTC
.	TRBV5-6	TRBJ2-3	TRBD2	CASSLAVAGGPSDTQYF	TGTGCCAGCAGCTTGGCGGTAGCGGGAGGGCCTTCAGATACGCAGTATTTT
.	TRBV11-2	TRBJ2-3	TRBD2	CASSLWTSGSMYTQYF	TGTGCCAGCAGCTTATGGACTAGCGGGAGCATGTATACGCAGTATTTT
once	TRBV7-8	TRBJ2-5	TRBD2	CASSLLPAGELQETQYF	TGTGCCAGCAGCTTGCTCCCCGCGGGGGAACTCCAAGAGACCCAGTACTTC